This T cell receptor (beta chain) was profiled in a study of technical replicates of blood from four donors. J lost 7 bases, V lost 1 base, and 13 bases had no gene match. This CDR3 is 16 amino acids long. Looked up from germline, CDR1 is SGHNT and CDR2 is YENEEA. Data came from immunoSEQ multiplex PCR; TCRdb stores just in-frame clones and leaves some out. The table shows 75,000 to 100,000 clones, with roughly 94% occurring only once. This clone was counted only a few times. Sequencing input: T cells isolated from PBMCs. The chain carries TRBV11-3 and TRBJ2-7; 7 bases align to TRBD2. The TCR comes from a human donor in good health. The CDR3: CASSLGDWRGSDEQYF. DNA for the CDR3: TGTGCCAGCAGCTTAGGGGATTGGCGGGGGTCTGATGAGCAGTACTTC.